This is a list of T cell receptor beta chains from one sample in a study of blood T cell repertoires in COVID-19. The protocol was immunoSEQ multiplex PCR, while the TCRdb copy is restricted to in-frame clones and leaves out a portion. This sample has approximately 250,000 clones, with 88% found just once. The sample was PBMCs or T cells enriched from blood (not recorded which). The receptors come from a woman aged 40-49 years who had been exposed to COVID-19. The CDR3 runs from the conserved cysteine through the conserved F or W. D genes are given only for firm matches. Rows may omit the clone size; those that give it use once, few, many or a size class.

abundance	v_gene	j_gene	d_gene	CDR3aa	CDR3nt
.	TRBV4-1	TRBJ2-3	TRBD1	CASSQTRTGHTDTQYF	TGCGCCAGCAGCCAGACTCGGACAGGGCACACAGATACGCAGTATTTT
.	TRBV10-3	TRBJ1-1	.	CAIQQVPNTEAFF	TGTGCCATACAACAGGTCCCGAACACTGAAGCTTTCTTT
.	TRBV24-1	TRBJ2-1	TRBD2	CATSDFARGGENEQFF	TGTGCCACCAGTGATTTCGCCCGGGGGGGGGAGAATGAGCAGTTCTTC
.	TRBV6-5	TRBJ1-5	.	CASRRDSNQPQHF	TGTGCCAGCAGGAGGGATAGCAATCAGCCCCAGCATTTT
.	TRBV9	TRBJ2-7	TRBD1	CASSGWVTGHQYF	TGTGCCAGCAGCGGGTGGGTGACAGGGCACCAGTACTTC
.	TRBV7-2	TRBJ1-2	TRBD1	CASSAFRDRGNGYTF	TGTGCCAGCAGCGCCTTCCGGGACAGGGGAAATGGCTACACCTTC
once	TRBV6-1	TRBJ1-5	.	CASSEFSAGANQPQHF	TGTGCCAGCAGTGAATTTTCGGCGGGGGCTAATCAGCCCCAGCATTTT
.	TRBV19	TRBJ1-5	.	CASSPRVGLGNQPQHF	TGTGCCAGTAGTCCTCGAGTCGGTTTGGGCAATCAGCCCCAGCATTTT
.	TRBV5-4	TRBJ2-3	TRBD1	CASSFRGLGTDTQYF	TGTGCCAGCAGCTTCAGGGGGCTCGGGACAGATACGCAGTATTTT
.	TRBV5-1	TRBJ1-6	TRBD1	CASSLLGTGGAGSPLHF	TGCGCCAGCAGCCTGCTAGGGACAGGGGGCGCAGGATCACCCCTCCACTTT
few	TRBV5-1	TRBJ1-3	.	CASSLDGDYSGNTIYF	TGCGCCAGCAGCTTGGACGGGGACTACTCTGGAAACACCATATATTTT
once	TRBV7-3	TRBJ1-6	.	CASSLTGVDSPLHF	TGTGCCAGCAGCTTAACAGGGGTTGATTCACCCCTCCACTTT
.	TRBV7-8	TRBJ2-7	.	CASSSTFIGLPEIYEQYF	TGTGCCAGCAGCTCTACTTTTATCGGACTACCAGAGATCTACGAGCAGTACTTC
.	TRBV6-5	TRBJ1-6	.	CASSYMEPTAPLHF	TGTGCCAGCAGTTACATGGAGCCAACTGCACCCCTCCACTTT
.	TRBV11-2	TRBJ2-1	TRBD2	CASSAGLADNEQFF	TGTGCCAGCAGCGCCGGCCTAGCGGACAATGAGCAGTTCTTC
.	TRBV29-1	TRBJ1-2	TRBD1	CSGGQGTNYGYTF	TGCAGCGGCGGACAGGGGACCAACTATGGCTACACCTTC